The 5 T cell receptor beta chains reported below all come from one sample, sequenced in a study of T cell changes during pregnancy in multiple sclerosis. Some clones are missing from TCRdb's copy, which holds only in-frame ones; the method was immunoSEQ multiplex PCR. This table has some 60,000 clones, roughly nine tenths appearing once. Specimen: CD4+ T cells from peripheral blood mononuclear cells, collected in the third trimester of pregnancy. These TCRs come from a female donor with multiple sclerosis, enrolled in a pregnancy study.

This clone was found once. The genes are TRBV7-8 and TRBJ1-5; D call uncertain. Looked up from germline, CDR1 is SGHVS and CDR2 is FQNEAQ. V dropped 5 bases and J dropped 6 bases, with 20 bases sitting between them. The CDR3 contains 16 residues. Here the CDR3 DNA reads TGTGCCAGCAGCCCCCGAGGAGATGCGACGTTTCAGCCCCAGCATTTT. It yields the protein CASSPRGDATFQPQHF.

The CDR3 here is CASSYGPGFTDTQYF. CDR3 DNA: TGTGCCAGCAGTTACGGCCCAGGGTTCACAGATACGCAGTATTTT. The chain is built from TRBV6-5 and TRBJ2-3; D possibly corresponds to TRBD1 (5 bases). There are 15 residues in the CDR3. Trimming took off 2 bases at V and 2 bases at J, with 11 bases between the two ends. Germline CDR1 reads MNHEY; CDR2 reads SVGAGI.

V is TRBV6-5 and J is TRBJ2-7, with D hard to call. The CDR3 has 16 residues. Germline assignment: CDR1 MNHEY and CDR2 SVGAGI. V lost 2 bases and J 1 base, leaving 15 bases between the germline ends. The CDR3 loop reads CASSYGRTDLSYEQYF. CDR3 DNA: TGTGCCAGCAGTTACGGGCGAACGGATCTTTCCTACGAGCAGTACTTC.

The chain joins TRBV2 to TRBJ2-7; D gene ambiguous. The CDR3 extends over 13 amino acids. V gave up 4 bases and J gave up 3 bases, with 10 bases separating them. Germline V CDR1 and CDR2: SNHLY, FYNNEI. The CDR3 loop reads CASSGVGDYEQYF. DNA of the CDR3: TGTGCCAGCAGTGGGGTAGGAGACTACGAGCAGTACTTC.

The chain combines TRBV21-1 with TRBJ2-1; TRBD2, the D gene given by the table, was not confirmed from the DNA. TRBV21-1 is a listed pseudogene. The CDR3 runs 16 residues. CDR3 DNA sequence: TGTGCCAGCAGCAGTGTAGCGGGAGTCGCTTGGAATGAGCAGTTCTTC. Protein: CASSSVAGVAWNEQFF.